The present T cell receptor (beta chain) was sequenced within a study of blood T cell repertoires in COVID-19. Across the study: The United States, Italy and Spain were the sources of the acute and convalescent COVID-19 samples.

Trimming removed 6 bases from V and 5 bases from J; junction bases left unmatched: 6. There are 14 residues in the CDR3. Per germline, CDR1 LNHDA and CDR2 SQIVND (reference sequence). In the source study's methods: Reference gene primer amplification gave estimated nucleated cell counts. The repertoire was sequenced with immunoSEQ multiplex PCR; TCRdb's copy has only in-frame clones and lacks some. D and trimming were read from the DNA, whereas the V and J calls and clone size are those reported in that table. The sample has fewer than 250,000 clones; approximately 91% are singletons. Material: peripheral blood. The receptor was derived from a man between 25 and 39 years old with acute or convalescent COVID-19. This chain links TRBV19 with TRBJ2-1, with 8 bases matching TRBD1. The CDR3 loop reads CASRTGQANNEQFF. The CDR3 DNA follows: TGTGCCAGTAGGACGGGACAGGCTAACAATGAGCAGTTCTTC.